The table lists the clone carrying this T cell receptor (beta chain) with many counts. Its antigen remains unidentified. The V and J ends lost 4 bases and 1 base respectively, with 10 bases between them. The CDR3 is 14 residues long. Germline V gene data show CDR1 as MNHEY and CDR2 as SVGAGI. Barcoded TCR alpha and TCR beta cDNA libraries with UMIs came from 5'RACE using constant-segment primers. TCRdb recomputed calls from the 5' RACE reads with MiXCR, one row per CDR3 protein. The data show 350,000 to 400,000 distinct CDR3 sequences, 13% to 15% seen once. This entry comes from a study of T-cell memory formation after mild COVID-19. Study overall: TCR clusters largely stayed donor specific. Study outcomes and limitations: The main location of contracting CD4+ clones was CM and EM, and that of contracting CD8+ clones was EMRA. Unconfirmed was the SARS-CoV-2 specificity of second-wave clones that peaked on day 37.

The rearrangement links TRBV6-5 to TRBJ1-1; D gene uncertain. The TCR sequence derives from a man aged 18-30 years who had mild COVID-19 (a few samples of this study predate the infection). Cell type and time point are not known. Sequencing was done on a sample of PBMCs or a T cell subset sorted from them (not recorded which). This chain's CDR3 is CASSSNRRNTEAFF. CDR3 nucleotides: TGTGCCAGCAGTTCCAACCGTAGGAACACTGAAGCTTTCTTT.